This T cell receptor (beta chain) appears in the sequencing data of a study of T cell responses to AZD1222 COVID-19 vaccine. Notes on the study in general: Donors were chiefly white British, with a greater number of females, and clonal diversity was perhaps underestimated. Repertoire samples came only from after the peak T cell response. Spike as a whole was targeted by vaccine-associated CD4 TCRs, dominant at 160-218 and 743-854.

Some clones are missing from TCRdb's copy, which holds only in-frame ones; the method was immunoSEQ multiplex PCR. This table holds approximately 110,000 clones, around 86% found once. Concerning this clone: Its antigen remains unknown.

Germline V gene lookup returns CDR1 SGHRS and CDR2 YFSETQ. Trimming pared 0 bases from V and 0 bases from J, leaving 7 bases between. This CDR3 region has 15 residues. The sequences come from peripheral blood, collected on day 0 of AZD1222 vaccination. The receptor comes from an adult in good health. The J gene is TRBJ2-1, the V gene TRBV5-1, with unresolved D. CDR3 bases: TGCGCCAGCAGCTTGGTGTCGAGCTCCTACAATGAGCAGTTCTTC. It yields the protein CASSLVSSSYNEQFF.